This TCR beta chain came from a study of cytomegalovirus exposure and HLA in healthy donors. Across the whole study: In a later analysis, the approximately 120 validation repertoires were reported to have used the same platform as the 666 first-cohort repertoires.

General study findings and limits: Altogether, 150 to 200 TCR beta chains were recorded as cytomegalovirus-associated. Whilst most TCR sequences proved rare, a subset of public TCRs occurred across many donors.

Notes on this clone: As yet, its antigen is unknown.

Assay used: immunoSEQ multiplex PCR; TCRdb lists only in-frame clones, some missing. Of about 160,000 clones listed, approximately 96% are singletons. Losses at the gene ends were 5 bases for V and 5 bases for J; bases not matched to a gene: 3. This CDR3 is 13 amino acids long. From germline, CDR1 is MNHEY and CDR2 SMNVEV (reference sequence). V and J are TRBV27 and TRBJ2-5; 9 bases are a match to TRBD1. This sequence originates from a woman younger than 35 in good health and CMV-seronegative. Source material: PBMCs. The CDR3, as DNA: TGTGCCAGCAGTCAGACAGGGGGGGAGACCCAGTACTTC. It translates to CASSQTGGETQYF.